This TCR beta chain was obtained from a study of regulatory T cells in long-lasting Graves disease. Study in general: The criterion for persistent Graves' disease was over 5 years of antithyroid drugs with positive TSH receptor antibodies. The study, taken as a whole, reports: Sampling was limited to peripheral blood rather than thyroid tissue. Persistent disease showed a preference for TRBV28, TRBJ1-2 and TRBJ2-5.

Germline loops: CDR1 MNHGY, CDR2 SVAAGI. V was clipped by 3 bases and J by 5 bases, with 7 bases between them. CDR3 length: 13 residues. Sequencing libraries for TCR beta were prepared with iRepertoire HTBI primers and Arm-PCR of CDR3 regions. TCRdb redid the calling of the multiplex PCR reads with MiXCR, one entry per CDR3 protein. Here the sample spans around 450,000 distinct CDR3 sequences, around a fifth being singletons. Time point specified: persistent/refractory GD, antithyroid drugs over 5 years with positive TRAb. With RNA extracted from PBMCs as input, the TCR library was made. The patients were drawn from one endocrinology department in Xi'an, China. Points on this clonotype: Its antigen is still unknown.

The specimen was peripheral blood mononuclear cells (PBMCs), collected when the disease was refractory, from a patient treated with antithyroid drugs. The chain couples TRBV6-9 to TRBJ2-2; D is uncertain. This TCR came from a female donor with Graves disease. The CDR3 sequence is CASSYQSTGELFF. CDR3 in DNA: TGTGCCAGCAGTTACCAAAGTACCGGGGAGCTGTTTTTT.